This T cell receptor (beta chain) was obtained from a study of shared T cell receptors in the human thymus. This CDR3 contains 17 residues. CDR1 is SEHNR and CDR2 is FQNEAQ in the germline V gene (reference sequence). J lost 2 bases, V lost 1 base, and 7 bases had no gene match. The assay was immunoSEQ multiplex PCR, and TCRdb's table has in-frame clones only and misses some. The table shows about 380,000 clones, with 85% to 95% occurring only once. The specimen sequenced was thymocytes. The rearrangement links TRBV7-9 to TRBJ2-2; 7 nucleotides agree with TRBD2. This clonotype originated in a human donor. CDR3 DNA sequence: TGTGCCAGCAGCTTAGAAAAGGGACTACGAAACACCGGGGAGCTGTTTTTT. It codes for CASSLEKGLRNTGELFF.